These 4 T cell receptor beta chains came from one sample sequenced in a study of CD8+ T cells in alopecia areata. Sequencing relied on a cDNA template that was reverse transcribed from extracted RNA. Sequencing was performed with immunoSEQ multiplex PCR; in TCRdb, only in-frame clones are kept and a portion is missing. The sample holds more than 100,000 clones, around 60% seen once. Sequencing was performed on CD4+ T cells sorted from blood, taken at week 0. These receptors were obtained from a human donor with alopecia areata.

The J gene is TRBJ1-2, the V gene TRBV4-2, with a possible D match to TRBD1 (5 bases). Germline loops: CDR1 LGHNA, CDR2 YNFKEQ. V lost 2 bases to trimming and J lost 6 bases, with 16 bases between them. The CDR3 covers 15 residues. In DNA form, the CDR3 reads TGTGCCAGCAGCCAATTGCTAGGGGTGAGGGATGGCTACACCTTC. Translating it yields CASSQLLGVRDGYTF.

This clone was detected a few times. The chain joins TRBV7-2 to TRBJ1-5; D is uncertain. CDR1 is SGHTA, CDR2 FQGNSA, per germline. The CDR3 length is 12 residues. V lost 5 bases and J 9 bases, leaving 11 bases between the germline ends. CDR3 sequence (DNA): TGTGCCAGCAGCCTACATAAGGGGCCCCAGCATTTT. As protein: CASSLHKGPQHF.

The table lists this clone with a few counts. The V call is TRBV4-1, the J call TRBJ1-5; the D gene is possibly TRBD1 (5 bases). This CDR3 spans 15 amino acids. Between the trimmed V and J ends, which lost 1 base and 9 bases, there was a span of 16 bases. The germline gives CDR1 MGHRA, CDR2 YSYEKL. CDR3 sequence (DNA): TGCGCCAGCAGCCAAGTGAGTGGGGACCTTCGGCCCCAGCATTTT. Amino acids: CASSQVSGDLRPQHF.

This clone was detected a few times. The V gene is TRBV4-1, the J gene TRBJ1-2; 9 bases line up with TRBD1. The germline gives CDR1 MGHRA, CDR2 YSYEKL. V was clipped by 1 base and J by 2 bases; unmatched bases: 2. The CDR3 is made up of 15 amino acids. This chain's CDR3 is CASSQGDRANYGYTF. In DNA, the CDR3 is TGCGCCAGCAGCCAAGGGGACAGGGCAAACTATGGCTACACCTTC.